This T cell receptor (beta chain) was retrieved from a study of shared clonotypes between healthy human individuals. The length of the CDR3 is 14 residues. Germline V gene sequence: CDR1 SNHLY, CDR2 FYNNEI. V was trimmed by 6 bases and J by 5 bases, leaving 16 bases between them. Here immunoSEQ multiplex PCR was the method, and the copy in TCRdb shows in-frame clones only, minus some. The sample has about 2.4 million clones, more than 90% seen once. Sequencing used naive CD4+ T cells sorted from blood. Subset meaning: CD45RA+ positively selected. V and J are TRBV2 and TRBJ1-1; D is uncertain. This TCR came from a man between 18 and 29 years old in good health. The CDR3 sequence: CASRSDIVRTEAFF. The CDR3 bases are TGTGCCAGCAGGTCCGATATTGTGCGGACTGAAGCTTTCTTT.